The following is a T cell receptor (beta chain) sequence with its context. This clone was seen a handful of times. Its antigen is unknown. No per-base quality is available; no much larger clone lies one base away. As encoded in the germline V gene, CDR1 is MDHEN while CDR2 is SYDVKM. From the cysteine up to the phenylalanine, the CDR3 has a length of 18 residues. The retained sequence is limited to the CDR3, 54 bases, with the frame set at the first base. Trimming removed 3 bases from V and 6 bases from J; the gene matches leave 19 bases unexplained. The library was prepared using the immunoSEQ multiplex PCR assay. For the multiplex PCR, a mixture combining 60 forward primers for TCR Vbeta segments and 13 reverse primers for TCR Jbeta segments was used. The CDR3 region of rearranged TCR beta genes was amplified from genomic DNA by a multiplex PCR assay. The Illumina HiSeq System was used to sequence the amplified TCR beta libraries as 87-base-pair reads. Under the source paper's analysis protocol: Across the 700 or so repertoires, a later analysis counted some 80 million unique TCR beta chains, around 11 million of which were shared by at least two donors. Raw reads were error-corrected and collapsed into unique sequences with a nearest-neighbor algorithm that merged closely related sequences to remove PCR and sequencing errors. V, D and J gene segments were assigned by aligning CDR3 sequences to IMGT reference sequences. For a sequence to be retained, a match of at least six nucleotides was required to both a V gene segment and a J gene segment. Rearrangements were called productive when the CDR3 lacked stop codons and stayed in frame with V and J; all others were non-productive. Following IMGT convention, CDR3 was defined as the stretch from the second conserved V-encoded cysteine up to the conserved J-encoded phenylalanine. In an earlier analysis of more than 550 of the donors, sequences lacking an unambiguous match to a single V gene segment were excluded. In an earlier analysis of approximately 590 of the donors, V segments were called functional above 56.7% productive rearrangements and were called segregating when the between-donor standard deviation exceeded 5%. A statistical classification framework was built to diagnose cytomegalovirus status from the catalog of TCR beta chain sequences. V and J gene assignment, in a later analysis, came from comparing TCR nucleotide sequences with IMGT/GENE-DB human TR gene sequences. The TCRdist pipeline was used in a later analysis to assign CDR3 sequences and most-parsimonious VDJ recombination scenarios. In a later analysis, each TCR beta chain was defined by its CDR3 amino acid sequence together with its V-gene family, and reads without a unique V-gene family were excluded. To address suspected cross-contamination and a sequencing artifact, a later analysis removed around 590 highly shared, low-generation-probability nucleotide sequences. In a later analysis, a clonal expansion index was calculated for each public chain from normalized within-repertoire ranks of inferred template counts. A later analysis computed generation probabilities with a VDJ recombination model fitted to out-of-frame rearrangements, and checked the results against IGoR. A later analysis scored TCR-TCR, TCR-HLA and TCR-CMV co-occurrence with hypergeometric tests, applying a repertoire-size bias correction to TCR pairs. A later analysis estimated false discovery rates by permuting HLA or CMV assignments 20 times. A later analysis grouped co-occurring TCRs with DBSCAN, adding TCRdist sequence similarity when clustering within HLA-allele-positive subsets. Co-occurrence clustering excluded repertoires with fewer than 30,000 or more than 120,000 public chains, plus five with anomalous nucleotide sharing. TCRdb's version of the immuneACCESS table is confined to in-frame rearrangements and falls short of the full clone set. An unresolved V gene accounts for under half of the shortfall where checked; the remainder is of unknown origin. Clone size and V and J calls were adopted from that table, with D and trimming inferred from the DNA. Here the sample has around 120,000 clones; about 76% occur a single time. The ten largest account for 0.7% of the sample.

The cohort comprised several hundred healthy bone marrow donors. All cohort members were sampled while nominally healthy, although unrecorded immune exposures were likely present. The donor tested CMV seronegative and was one of the 352 seronegative cohort members. Each donor provided a peripheral blood sample, and peripheral blood mononuclear cells were used for TCR beta sequencing. The Qiagen DNeasy Blood Extraction Kit was used to extract genomic DNA from the blood cell samples. This entry comes from a study of cytomegalovirus exposure and HLA in healthy donors listed by TCRdb under 2017. General notes on the study: An earlier analysis of approximately 590 of the donors reported approximately 290 Gb of sequence data and some 120 million unique TCR beta sequences from 150 million to 200 million T cells. An early release covering roughly 600 HLA-typed donors comprised about 300 gigabases of sequencing data and approximately 85 million unique TCR sequences. Of the approximately 400 genotyped donors, 65% to 90% fell in the genetic ancestry cluster associated with self-reported Caucasian donors. The study was designed to test whether signatures of past pathogen exposure could be identified by cataloging public T cell receptors. The study used immunosequencing to profile the T cell repertoires of around 600 subjects and linked those repertoires to cytomegalovirus serostatus. Besides the first cohort of 666 subjects, a separate validation cohort made up of over 95 different subjects was used. High-throughput TCR immunosequencing, statistical association of individual TCRs with disease status, and machine learning were combined to predict cytomegalovirus infection status. A later analysis re-examined previously published TCR beta repertoires from 500 to 700 donors and added high-resolution HLA genotyping to investigate patterns of TCR occurrence. In the later analysis, no new phenotypic data were used to find candidate immune exposures; instead, reliance was placed on TCR beta sequences and their occurrence across donors. An earlier analysis of 587 of the donors used high-throughput TCR beta sequencing to judge whether each TCR beta V gene segment behaved as functional or pseudogenic. Donor age, sex, ethnicity and CMV serostatus were compiled alongside the repertoire data. Genome-wide SNP genotypes for about 65% of the roughly 670 donors were used in a later genetic analysis, which treated that subset as a discovery cohort. All discovery cohort repertoires had been generated on a single sequencing platform. HLA typing included class I and class II loci at four-digit resolution. Typing coverage differed by locus: A, B, C, DRB1 and DQB1 were typed in roughly 629-640 donors, DQA1 in about 500, DPA1 in 600 to 610, and DPB1 in approximately 450. Four or five DR-DQ haplotypes were handled as single units for association and clustering because linkage in the cohort was strong. Across approximately 400 genotyped donors of the cohort, an average of about 200,000 unique TCR beta nucleotide sequences per donor were sequenced, and roughly a sixth of those sequences were non-productive.

The study at large found these results: Because counts were too low, around 18 rarely observed V segments, including chromosome 9 orphons, were left out of the earlier analysis of approximately 580 of the donors. When HLA alleles, especially DR and DQ, strongly co-occurred, TCR associations were difficult to assign to individual alleles. In a later genetic analysis, fewer N-insertions in productive TCRs were reported among donors in an Asian-associated ancestry cluster than the 666-donor mean. The sequencing pipeline was judged likely to have produced a cluster of highly shared sequence variants as a technical artifact. Some IMGT-functional V segments, including TRBV6-2 and TRBV6-3, could not be told apart with the 87-base-pair reads, so those segments were excluded. In both the original and validation cohorts, the classifier was reported to diagnose cytomegalovirus status with high specificity and sensitivity. A further reported finding was that TCR beta sequences accurately predicted the HLA-A and HLA-B alleles for most subjects in the first cohort. Roughly uniform sequencing depth across donors was assumed in presence/absence analyses, although this assumption may not hold. While some public TCRs were present in many individuals, most TCR sequences turned up only very rarely across donors. Three of the identified cytomegalovirus-associated TCR beta chains were confirmed in vitro to be specific for cytomegalovirus antigens. For the cohort, immune exposure information was limited to CMV serostatus. The study listed 150 to 200 TCR beta chains as associated with cytomegalovirus. Broadly in line with IMGT annotations, most TCR beta V segments showed up in productive rearrangements about 87% or about 30% of the time in an earlier analysis of about 500 of the donors. It was suggested by the authors that the approach could potentially be generalized to other disease states and immunological phenotypes. In a later analysis, several top co-occurrence clusters were reported to appear linked to parvovirus B19, influenza, CMV and Epstein-Barr virus. This cohort had only TCR beta chains sequenced, and the lack of alpha or paired-chain data limited which features could be detected. According to a later analysis, most CMV-associated TCR beta chains appeared to be HLA-restricted, and the HLA associations seemed to be driven largely by CMV exposure. Because some donors lacked HLA typing at each locus, the association tests relied only on the typed subset. Specific HLA alleles were associated with 18,000 or so TCR beta sequences at a false discovery rate of 0.05 in a later analysis. In a later analysis, HLA-associated TCR beta chains were found to be more clonally expanded and to have lower generation probabilities than equally common non-associated chains. In a later analysis, the rate of TCR association differed among HLA loci, with DRB1 alleles having the most associated TCRs and HLA-C alleles having the fewest. A later genetic analysis associated a missense DCLRE1C variant with V-gene and J-gene trimming of TCR beta chains, and an independent cohort replicated the association. Linkage disequilibrium might explain the correlated functional status among segregating V segments, but an unknown experimental factor could not be ruled out.

Specimen: PBMCs. The TCR comes from a man aged 18 to 30 in good health and CMV-seronegative. The rearrangement combines TRBV28 with TRBJ1-2; 7 of the junction bases match TRBD1. The sequence in DNA is TGTGCCAGCAGTTTGGTCCTCAGGGGGGCGTATCGTAATCATGGCTACACCTTC. This yields the protein CASSLVLRGAYRNHGYTF.